The T cell receptor beta chain described here comes from a study of human T cells and chemical hapten exposure. Study-level background: Throughout the approximately 25-week study, diphenylcyclopropenone was applied weekly to the patients' scalps. Variation in per-sample TCR yields came mainly from small pooled library volume differences.

Authors' analysis steps: Sampled TCR counts reached a median of approximately 100,000 per sample, with values ranging from about 23,224 to 700,000. TCRdb re-derived calls from the RACE reads in MiXCR, one entry per CDR3 protein. TCRdb's processing, not the authors', yielded these V and J calls. The data contain some 81,000 distinct CDR3 sequences, 11% of them singletons. Per the germline V gene, CDR1 is MNHEY and CDR2 is SVGEGT. The V gene lost 4 bases and the J gene lost 0 bases, with 7 bases spanning the gap. CDR3 length: 14 amino acids. Time point given: patch test 2, 6 weeks after DPC sensitization. Treatment denoted: therapeutic diphenylcyclopropenone sensitization with weekly scalp DPC. Suited to DPC and affected by alopecia, the donors ranged from 18 to 70 years old.

This rearrangement joins TRBV6-2 or TRBV6-3 to TRBJ1-5; no clear D gene. The source is a man aged 18 to 29 with alopecia areata. Some clones in this sample may be carry-over from other donors' samples. The sequencing used whole blood, collected in connection with sensitization to the hapten diphenylcyclopropenone (DPC). This CDR3 reads CASSWANSNQPQHF. CDR3 coding DNA: TGTGCCAGCAGTTGGGCAAATAGCAATCAGCCCCAGCATTTT.